This TCR beta chain was found in a study of blood T cell repertoires in COVID-19 (dated by TCRdb to about 2020). General notes on the study: Samples from collaborators originated in the United States, Italy and Spain and spanned both the acute and convalescent phases of COVID-19. Sample metadata almost always included a de-identified subject ID, COVID-19 status, age in years and sex. Where available, HLA class I and class II types were taken from metadata supplied by the sample provider and were not determined by assay-based typing. The samples were drawn from two sources: the first 160 participants of the ongoing ImmuneRACE study, and over 950 subjects contributed by 6 global collaborators. The prospective study material was composed of cDNA or gDNA derived from T cells, B-cell-depleted T cells, or PBMCs. The repertoires were made available in a free public database intended to serve as a resource for research on the immune response to SARS-CoV-2. The dataset comprised deeply sampled blood TCRbeta repertoires from subjects exposed to, actively infected with, or recovered from COVID-19.

The collaborating institutions used their own protocols to collect whole blood in K2EDTA tubes. Collaborator samples were shipped for TCRbeta analysis as frozen whole blood, isolated PBMCs, or DNA extracted from either sample type. Trimming costs V 8 bases and J 4 bases, and their ends lie 17 bases apart. CDR1 and CDR2 (LNHDA, SQIVND) derive from the germline V gene (reference sequence). Spanning cysteine to phenylalanine, the CDR3 consists of 14 amino acids. Left in the record is the CDR3 DNA by itself, 42 bases read in frame from the first base. The table lists this clone with a count of one. The antigen it binds to is not known. No qualities accompany the bases; no much larger clone lies one base away. TCRbeta CDR3 regions were amplified from genomic DNA by means of the immunoSEQ Assay, a bias-controlled multiplex PCR. The source study handled its data this way. The number of nucleated cells in each sample was estimated from the amplification of reference gene primers within the assay. To quantify the absolute abundance of each unique TCRbeta CDR3 rearrangement, sequence reads were collapsed and filtered. For each sample, productive Simpson clonality was calculated as the square root of Simpson's diversity index over productive rearrangements. TCRdb's version of the immuneACCESS table is confined to in-frame rearrangements and falls short of the full clone set. An unresolved V gene accounts for under half of the shortfall where checked; the remainder is of unknown origin. The DNA gave D and trimming, while V, J and clone size come from that table. This sample is represented by 130,000 to 150,000 clones; around 83% of them were singletons. The top ten clones comprise roughly 2.6% of the sample.

Study-level results and caveats: How much clinical and demographic metadata was included differed by source and by participant, and the metadata was provided uncurated.

This TCR came from a human donor with acute or convalescent COVID-19. The donor label of this sample is uncertain. The rearranged chain carries TRBV19 and TRBJ1-2, with a tentative D gene TRBD1 over 5 matching bases. Sequenced sample: peripheral blood. The CDR3 sequence is CASSLLQGTYGYTF. The DNA is as follows: TGTGCCAGTTCCCTACTCCAGGGAACCTATGGCTACACCTTC.